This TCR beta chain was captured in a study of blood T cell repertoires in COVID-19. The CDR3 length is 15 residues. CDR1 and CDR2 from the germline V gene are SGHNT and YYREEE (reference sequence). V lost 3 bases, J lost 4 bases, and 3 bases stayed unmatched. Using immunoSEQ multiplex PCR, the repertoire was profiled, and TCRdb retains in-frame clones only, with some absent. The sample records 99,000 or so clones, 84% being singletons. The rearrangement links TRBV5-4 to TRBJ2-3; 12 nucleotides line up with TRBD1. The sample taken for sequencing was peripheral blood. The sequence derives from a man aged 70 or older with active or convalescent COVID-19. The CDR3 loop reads CASSWGTGGSDTQYF. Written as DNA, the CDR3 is TGTGCCAGCAGCTGGGGGACAGGGGGCTCAGATACGCAGTATTTT.